The next 32 T cell receptor beta chains were all read from a single sample in a study of chemoradiotherapy in HPV16-positive cancers. Here immunoSEQ multiplex PCR was the method, and the copy in TCRdb shows in-frame clones only, minus some. Here the sample spans tens of thousands of clones, approximately 94% being singletons. Sampling was carried out from a patient who underwent chemoradiotherapy. Receptors were obtained from a human donor with HPV-associated anogenital cancer.

The chain combines TRBV18 with TRBJ2-6; D gene ambiguous. V was shortened by 2 bases and J by 0 bases, with 11 bases between the two germline ends. CDR1 KGHSH and CDR2 LQKENI come from the germline V gene. The CDR3 extends over 17 amino acids. The CDR3 loop reads CASSPISSRSGANVLTF. The CDR3 DNA reads as TGTGCCAGCTCACCAATTTCTTCGCGCTCTGGGGCCAACGTCCTGACTTTC.

The chain recombines TRBV5-4 with TRBJ2-7; tentative D call: TRBD2 (6 bases). Between the trimmed V and J ends, which lost 0 bases and 3 bases, there was a span of 10 bases. The CDR3 spans 14 residues. CDR1 and CDR2 from the germline V gene are SGHNT and YYREEE (reference sequence). The CDR3 here is CASSLGGTHYEQYF. In DNA, the CDR3 is TGTGCCAGCAGCTTGGGAGGGACTCACTACGAGCAGTACTTC.

The chain employs TRBV4-1 and TRBJ2-7; D tentatively reads TRBD1 or TRBD2 (6 bases each). From germline, CDR1 is MGHRA and CDR2 YSYEKL. Trimming shortened V by 4 bases and J by 2 bases, and 15 bases separated the two germline ends. The length of the CDR3 is 15 residues. The chain's CDR3 is CASSLGGQGTYEQYF. DNA for the CDR3: TGCGCCAGCAGCCTAGGGGGGCAGGGAACCTACGAGCAGTACTTC.

This rearrangement joins TRBV4-1 to TRBJ1-1; perhaps TRBD1 as D (6 bases). The germline V gene has CDR1 MGHRA and CDR2 YSYEKL. The length of the CDR3 is 14 residues. Trimming cost V 5 bases and J 4 bases, with 14 bases left between them. The CDR3: CASSSYRVSTEAFF. Here the CDR3 DNA reads TGCGCCAGCAGCTCGTACAGGGTTAGCACTGAAGCTTTCTTT.

The rearrangement links TRBV7-2 to TRBJ2-3; the D gene is possibly TRBD1 (6 bases). The V end was cut by 2 bases, the J end by 5 bases, with 11 bases between. The CDR3 is made up of 14 amino acids. Per the germline V gene, CDR1 is SGHTA and CDR2 is FQGNSA. The CDR3 DNA sequence: TGTGCCAGCAGCTTAACACAGGGTCAAGATACGCAGTATTTT. It codes for CASSLTQGQDTQYF. Complete variable domain (other parts from reference TRBV7-2 and TRBJ2-3): GAGVSQSPSNKVTEKGKDVELRCDPISGHTALYWYRQSLGQGLEFLIYFQGNSAPDKSGLPSDRFSAERTGGSVSTLTIQRTQQEDSAVYLCASSLTQGQDTQYFGPGTRLTVL.

As DNA, the CDR3 is TGTGCCAGCAGCTTAAGAGGGTTGGGAACTGAAGCTTTCTTT. Its translation is CASSLRGLGTEAFF. V gene TRBV5-6 combines with J gene TRBJ1-1; unclear D gene. The ends were cut back, 2 bases at V and 5 bases at J, with 13 bases in the middle. This CDR3 comprises 14 residues. Germline CDR1 is SGHDT and CDR2 is YYEEEE.

CDR3 bases: TGTGCCAGCAGGGCCCTCCCGACTAGCGGGAGGACGGATGAGCAGTTCTTC. As protein: CASRALPTSGRTDEQFF. V gene TRBV7-9 combines with J gene TRBJ2-1; 13 bases map to TRBD2. CDR1 and CDR2 (germline): SEHNR, FQNEAQ (reference sequence). This CDR3 contains 17 residues. The V segment lost 6 bases and the J segment 8 bases; nucleotides outside the gene matches: 13.

This clone occurred once. The chain's CDR3 is CASSQEAGNTQYF. CDR3 coding DNA: TGCGCCAGCAGCCAAGAAGCAGGGAATACGCAGTATTTT. This chain links TRBV4-1 with TRBJ2-3; possible D gene TRBD1, 5 bases. V shed 0 bases and J shed 7 bases, with 8 bases lying between them. From germline, CDR1 is MGHRA and CDR2 YSYEKL. This CDR3 has 13 amino acids.

This rearrangement joins TRBV28 to TRBJ1-4; a possible D gene is TRBD1 (6 bases). This CDR3 region has 15 residues. The germline V gene encodes CDR1 MDHEN and CDR2 SYDVKM. V dropped 6 bases and J dropped 7 bases, with 18 bases sitting between them. DNA for the CDR3: TGTGCCAGCAGCACCCCGTGGGGGGCAGGTGAAAAACTGTTTTTT. Translation: CASSTPWGAGEKLFF. The variable domain in full, completed from reference TRBV28 and TRBJ1-4, reads DVKVTQSSRYLVKRTGEKVFLECVQDMDHENMFWYRQDPGLGLRLIYFSYDVKMKEKGDIPEGYSVSREKKERFSLILESASTNQTSMYLCASSTPWGAGEKLFFGSGTQLSVL.

The chain has TRBV5-4 and TRBJ1-2; D unresolved. Trimming left V 4 bases short and J 4 bases short, with 14 bases between. The CDR3 totals 14 residues. CDR1 and CDR2 from the germline V gene are SGHNT and YYREEE (reference sequence). The CDR3 DNA reads TGTGCCAGCAGCCCGCCCGGCGGGAGCTATGGCTACACCTTC. Translating it yields CASSPPGGSYGYTF.

V is TRBV27 and J is TRBJ1-4; D might be TRBD1 (5 bases). Germline-derived CDR1 and CDR2 are MNHEY and SMNVEV (reference sequence). This CDR3 contains 13 residues. Trimming pared 4 bases from V and 8 bases from J, leaving 11 bases between. Here the CDR3 DNA reads TGTGCCAGCAGTTCGCCCTGGGGGGAAAAACTGTTTTTT. It translates to CASSSPWGEKLFF.

The chain couples TRBV5-1 to TRBJ2-5, with 8 bases fitting TRBD2. V gave up 4 bases and J gave up 4 bases; unmatched junction bases: 3. The V gene's germline CDR1 is SGHRS and CDR2 YFSETQ. This CDR3 comprises 13 residues. The CDR3 loop is CASSPGGRETQYF. The CDR3 coding sequence is TGCGCCAGCAGCCCGGGGGGGCGAGAGACCCAGTACTTC. The full variable domain, with the rest looked up from reference TRBV5-1 and TRBJ2-5, is KAGVTQTPRYLIKTRGQQVTLSCSPISGHRSVSWYQQTPGQGLQFLFEYFSETQRNKGNFPGRFSGRQFSNSRSEMNVSTLELGDSALYLCASSPGGRETQYFGPGTRLLVL.

The CDR3 sequence: CASSAFPPREQFF. The CDR3 DNA follows: TGCGCCAGCAGTGCTTTCCCACCCAGGGAGCAGTTCTTC. The V and J genes are TRBV10-1 and TRBJ2-1; D remains ambiguous. Trimming left V 4 bases short and J 10 bases short, with 14 bases between. The CDR3 has 13 amino acids. CDR1 is WNHNN and CDR2 is SYGVQD in the germline V gene (reference sequence).

The chain joins TRBV28 to TRBJ1-2, with TRBD1 matching over 8 bases. V shed 6 bases, J shed 5 bases, and the junction held 5 bases outside the gene matches. The germline gives CDR1 MDHEN, CDR2 SYDVKM. This CDR3 has 13 residues. The CDR3 here is CASSRTGKYGYTF. In nucleotides, the CDR3 is TGTGCCAGCAGCCGGACAGGGAAGTATGGCTACACCTTC.

In its sample, this clone was seen a few times. The rearrangement uses TRBV5-1 and TRBJ1-3; D gene unclear. Per the germline V gene, CDR1 is SGHRS and CDR2 is YFSETQ. The CDR3 loop spans 12 amino acids. V gave up 5 bases and J gave up 2 bases, with 5 bases separating them. The DNA for the CDR3 is TGCGCCAGCAGTTACGCTGGAAACACCATATATTTT. It specifies CASSYAGNTIYF.

The rearrangement uses TRBV6-1 and TRBJ2-1; a weak D match, TRBD1 (7 bases). The ends were cut back, 7 bases at V and 12 bases at J, with 22 bases in the middle. CDR1 is MNHNS and CDR2 is SASEGT in the germline V gene. CDR3 length equals 14 residues. The chain's CDR3 is CASTLRTGNGGQFF. CDR3 nucleotide sequence: TGTGCCAGCACCCTGAGGACAGGAAACGGGGGGCAGTTCTTC.

This sequence joins TRBV28 and TRBJ2-1; D is undetermined. The CDR3 has 11 residues. V was pared by 7 bases and J by 5 bases, with 6 bases between. CDR1 is MDHEN and CDR2 is SYDVKM in the germline V gene. The CDR3 loop reads CASIWDNEQFF. The CDR3, as DNA: TGTGCCAGCATTTGGGACAATGAGCAGTTCTTC.

V and J are TRBV30 and TRBJ1-5; a weak D match, TRBD1 (5 bases). Germline CDR1 reads GTSNPN; CDR2 reads SVGIG (reference sequence). The CDR3 covers 13 residues. V lost 1 base, J lost 3 bases, and 7 bases lay in between. The CDR3 loop reads CAWSGGTNQPQHF. The CDR3 region has the DNA TGTGCCTGGAGTGGGGGGACCAATCAGCCCCAGCATTTT.

The chain recombines TRBV27 with TRBJ2-3, with D uncertain. Trimming took off 3 bases at V and 1 base at J, with 5 bases between the two ends. Per germline, CDR1 MNHEY and CDR2 SMNVEV (reference sequence). This CDR3 spans 13 amino acids. The CDR3 sequence is CASSLAGTDTQYF. CDR3 in DNA: TGTGCCAGCAGTTTGGCGGGCACAGATACGCAGTATTTT.

The chain recombines TRBV7-9 with TRBJ2-7; the D gene is possibly TRBD2 (5 bases). The CDR3 spans 16 residues. V was cut by 1 base and J by 1 base, with 14 bases left in between. From germline, CDR1 is SEHNR and CDR2 FQNEAQ (reference sequence). CDR3 nucleotides: TGTGCCAGCAGCTTAGGCGGAGGACGCCCATCCTACGAGCAGTACTTC. Its translation: CASSLGGGRPSYEQYF.

This chain connects TRBV28 to TRBJ2-3, with 14 bases fitting TRBD2. J was trimmed by 5 bases and V by 2 bases; bases with no gene match: 6. Germline CDR1 and CDR2: MDHEN and SYDVKM. The CDR3 consists of 17 residues. The CDR3 nucleotides are TGTGCCAGCAGTTTAGGACTAGCGGGAGGTCGGGAAGATACGCAGTATTTT. This translates into CASSLGLAGGREDTQYF.

This rearrangement joins TRBV28 to TRBJ2-7; D may correspond to TRBD1 or TRBD2 (6 bases each). The V end was cut by 3 bases, the J end by 6 bases, with 15 bases between. The CDR3 length is 14 residues. Germline V gene sequence: CDR1 MDHEN, CDR2 SYDVKM. The CDR3 sequence: CASSLAGGLSEQYF. The CDR3 DNA is TGTGCCAGCAGTTTGGCTGGGGGGCTTAGCGAGCAGTACTTC.

This chain uses TRBV7-8 with TRBJ2-1; D remains unclear. Per germline, CDR1 SGHVS and CDR2 FQNEAQ. The CDR3 is 13 amino acids. Trimming left V 1 base short and J 7 bases short, with 8 bases between. Written as DNA, the CDR3 is TGTGCCAGCAGCTTAGGGCCGGGTAATGAGCAGTTCTTC. Its protein product is CASSLGPGNEQFF.

The gene calls are TRBV5-1 and TRBJ2-3; TRBD2 aligns across 7 bases. Trimming took 0 bases from V and 3 from J; bases not matched to a gene: 1. The CDR3 runs 14 residues. Per germline, CDR1 SGHRS and CDR2 YFSETQ. DNA of the CDR3: TGCGCCAGCAGCTTGGGGACTAGAACAGATACGCAGTATTTT. Encoded protein: CASSLGTRTDTQYF. The full variable domain, in which reference TRBV5-1 and TRBJ2-3 provide the parts outside the CDR3, is KAGVTQTPRYLIKTRGQQVTLSCSPISGHRSVSWYQQTPGQGLQFLFEYFSETQRNKGNFPGRFSGRQFSNSRSEMNVSTLELGDSALYLCASSLGTRTDTQYFGPGTRLTVL.

This clone was counted a single time. The CDR3 nucleotides read TGTGCCAGCTCACCAAGGAACACCGGGGAGCTGTTTTTT. Translated: CASSPRNTGELFF. The chain joins TRBV18 to TRBJ2-2; no reliable D call. CDR3 length equals 13 residues. The germline CDR1 and CDR2 sequences are KGHSH and LQKENI. V lost 2 bases and J 1 base, leaving 2 bases between the germline ends.

This sequence joins TRBV7-9 and TRBJ2-3, with D perhaps given as TRBD1 or TRBD2 (5 bases each). The CDR3 extends over 13 amino acids. Between the trimmed V and J ends, which lost 1 base and 5 bases, there was a span of 7 bases. Germline loops: CDR1 SEHNR, CDR2 FQNEAQ (reference sequence). CDR3 in amino acids: CASSLGDEDTQYF. The DNA for the CDR3 is TGTGCCAGCAGCTTAGGGGACGAAGATACGCAGTATTTT. Full variable domain (missing parts from reference TRBV7-9 and TRBJ2-3): DTGVSQNPRHKITKRGQNVTFRCDPISEHNRLYWYRQTLGQGPEFLTYFQNEAQLEKSRLLSDRFSAERPKGSFSTLEIQRTEQGDSAMYLCASSLGDEDTQYFGPGTRLTVL.

V is TRBV7-9 and J is TRBJ1-2; weak D call: TRBD1 (5 bases). CDR3 length equals 14 residues. The V end lost 3 bases, the J end lost 7 bases, and 15 bases lay between the germline ends. CDR1 is SEHNR, CDR2 FQNEAQ, per germline (reference sequence). CDR3 DNA sequence: TGTGCCAGCAGCTTGGGTGGGACCTCCAGTGGCTACACCTTC. Translating it yields CASSLGGTSSGYTF. The complete variable domain, with remaining parts taken from reference TRBV7-9 and TRBJ1-2, reads DTGVSQNPRHKITKRGQNVTFRCDPISEHNRLYWYRQTLGQGPEFLTYFQNEAQLEKSRLLSDRFSAERPKGSFSTLEIQRTEQGDSAMYLCASSLGGTSSGYTFGSGTRLTVV.

This clone turned up a few times. J is TRBJ2-7 and V is TRBV6-1; tentative D call: TRBD1 (5 bases). Looked up from germline, CDR1 is MNHNS and CDR2 is SASEGT. This CDR3 is built from 15 residues. Trimming removed 2 bases at V and 4 bases at J, with 15 bases between. In DNA, the CDR3 is TGTGCCAGCAGTGAACCTCCAGACAGCGCGTACGAGCAGTACTTC. The encoded protein is CASSEPPDSAYEQYF.

CDR3: CASSLVATSYAGELFF. CDR3 sequence (DNA): TGTGCCAGCAGCTTAGTGGCGACTAGTTACGCCGGGGAGCTGTTTTTT. The chain has TRBV7-2 and TRBJ2-2; a possible D gene is TRBD2 (6 bases). Trimming took 1 base from V and 6 from J, leaving 15 bases between them. This CDR3 comprises 16 residues. Germline V lookup: CDR1 SGHTA, CDR2 FQGNSA.

This chain links TRBV27 with TRBJ2-7, with D possibly being TRBD2 (5 bases). This CDR3 spans 14 amino acids. Trimming pared 5 bases from V and 3 bases from J, leaving 14 bases between. Germline V lookup: CDR1 MNHEY, CDR2 SMNVEV (reference sequence). The CDR3 DNA is TGTGCCAGCAGTCCCGGACTGCTTCTCTACGAGCAGTACTTC. Translating it yields CASSPGLLLYEQYF.

The chain joins TRBV4-1 to TRBJ2-4; D is unclear. The CDR3 has 17 amino acids. Germline lookup yields CDR1 MGHRA and CDR2 YSYEKL. V was trimmed by 0 bases and J by 2 bases, leaving 14 bases between them. In DNA, the CDR3 is TGCGCCAGCAGCCAAGATAGGGCGCTTCCCCCCAAAAACATTCAGTACTTC. This codes for CASSQDRALPPKNIQYF.

This clone was seen once. The rearrangement links TRBV5-6 to TRBJ2-1, with D perhaps matching TRBD2 (5 bases). V shed 0 bases and J shed 3 bases, with 7 bases lying between them. The CDR3 consists of 14 residues. Germline-derived CDR1 and CDR2 are SGHDT and YYEEEE. The CDR3 DNA sequence: TGTGCCAGCAGCTTGGACGGGATCTACAATGAGCAGTTCTTC. The encoded protein is CASSLDGIYNEQFF.